Each of the 18 T cell receptor beta chains below was sequenced from the same sample in a study of identical twins. TCRdb fed the 5' RACE reads into MiXCR, producing one record per CDR3 protein. Of 1.5 million to 2 million distinct CDR3 sequences listed, roughly a third were seen once; the top ten hold around 0.3%. Sequencing input: cord blood. These receptors were taken from a newborn girl in good health.

Turning to this clonotype: The junction shows a germline mismatch at one end, possibly a read error. This chain links TRBV7-2 with TRBJ2-1, with D perhaps matching TRBD2 (5 bases). This CDR3 contains 19 residues. In germline, CDR1 is SGHTA, CDR2 FQGNSA. CDR3 bases: TGTGCCGGCAGCTTAGTTACGGTTATTAAGCGGAACTCCTACAATGAGCAGTTCTTC. Its protein product is CAGSLVTVIKRNSYNEQFF.

This clonotype was observed a few times. This chain connects TRBV14 to TRBJ1-5; D uncertain. V shed 4 bases and J shed 1 base, with 14 bases lying between them. The germline CDR1 and CDR2 sequences are SGHDN and FVKESK. This CDR3 region has 16 residues. The CDR3 spells CASSLHPDDSNQPQHF. The CDR3 nucleotides read TGTGCCAGCAGCCTCCATCCAGACGACAGCAATCAGCCCCAGCATTTT. The full variable domain, with the rest looked up from reference TRBV14 and TRBJ1-5, is EAGVTQFPSHSVIEKGQTVTLRCDPISGHDNLYWYRRVMGKEIKFLLHFVKESKQDESGMPNNRFLAERTGGTYSTLKVQPAELEDSGVYFCASSLHPDDSNQPQHFGDGTRLSIL.

This CDR3 reads CASSPGTSHEQFF. CDR3 nucleotide sequence: TGTGCCAGCAGCCCCGGGACTAGCCATGAGCAGTTCTTC. The chain employs TRBV5-4 and TRBJ2-1; 9 nucleotides agree with TRBD2. This CDR3 region has 13 residues. Germline values: CDR1 SGHNT, CDR2 YYREEE (reference sequence). The ends lost 4 bases at V and 8 bases at J; junction bases unmatched: 4.

This clonotype has only a few counts. This chain connects TRBV20-1 to TRBJ1-2; D is unresolved. There are 17 residues in the CDR3. CDR1 DFQATT and CDR2 SNEGSKA come from the germline V gene (reference sequence). V was shortened by 1 base and J by 1 base, with 19 bases between the two germline ends. CDR3 protein: CSARVVRRRNLNYGYTF. Written as DNA, the CDR3 is TGCAGTGCTAGAGTCGTGCGGCGGCGAAACCTTAACTATGGCTACACCTTC.

There are a few counts of this clonotype. The rearrangement joins TRBV7-2 to TRBJ2-1; D perhaps matches TRBD2 (6 bases). The last part of the DNA fits TRBJ2-7 better; the J call may be wrong. Germline CDR1 reads SGHTA; CDR2 reads FQGNSA. The CDR3 has 17 residues. Here the CDR3 reads CASSLGAGTVSYNEQYF. The CDR3 DNA sequence: TGTGCCAGCAGCTTAGGTGCGGGGACCGTCTCCTACAATGAGCAGTACTTC.

V and J are TRBV20-1 and TRBJ1-5, with a weak D call TRBD1 (6 bases). V shed 6 bases and J shed 0 bases, with 15 bases lying between them. The CDR3 consists of 15 residues. Germline assignment: CDR1 DFQATT and CDR2 SNEGSKA (reference sequence). DNA for the CDR3: TGCAGTGCCGTTGACAGGAAATATAGCAATCAGCCCCAGCATTTT. Its translation: CSAVDRKYSNQPQHF.

Worth noting for this clonotype: Just one base apart from a much larger clone, this may be a read error. The CDR3 DNA reads TGTGCCAGCAGTTTCTCCTCTCTAGCCGGGACACCCGCTCACGAGCAGTACTTC. Residues: CASSFSSLAGTPAHEQYF. The genes are TRBV12-3 or TRBV12-4 and TRBJ2-5; D possibly corresponds to TRBD1 (6 bases). The DNA end lines up better with TRBJ2-7; the J call may be wrong. This CDR3 region has 18 residues.

CDR3: CASSSREGSTDTQYF. CDR3 coding DNA: TGTGCCAGCAGCTCCAGGGAGGGGAGCACAGATACGCAGTATTTT. V is TRBV7-9 and J is TRBJ2-3; 7 bases are shared with TRBD2. The germline V gene has CDR1 SEHNR and CDR2 FQNEAQ (reference sequence). The V segment lost 4 bases and the J segment 0 bases; nucleotides outside the gene matches: 4. The CDR3 is 15 residues long. Supplemented by reference TRBV7-9 and TRBJ2-3, the full variable domain reads DTGVSQNPRHKITKRGQNVTFRCDPISEHNRLYWYRQTLGQGPEFLTYFQNEAQLEKSRLLSDRFSAERPKGSFSTLEIQRTEQGDSAMYLCASSSREGSTDTQYFGPGTRLTVL.

This chain links TRBV7-9 with TRBJ2-5; D is uncertain. Trimming removed 2 bases at V and 11 bases at J, with 33 bases between. The CDR3 is made up of 19 amino acids. Looked up from germline, CDR1 is SEHNR and CDR2 is FQNEAQ (reference sequence). CDR3 bases: TGTGCCAGCAGCTTATTGGCCCAGTGGCGGTCAGGTCGGTCCAATGAGCAGTACTTC. It codes for CASSLLAQWRSGRSNEQYF.

V gene TRBV5-6 combines with J gene TRBJ2-7; no reliable D call. This CDR3 has 13 residues. V lost 1 base and J lost 1, with 6 bases in between. CDR1 and CDR2 from the germline V gene are SGHDT and YYEEEE. CDR3 sequence (DNA): TGTGCCAGCAGCTTGTGGCAGTCCTACGAGCAGTACTTC. Translating it yields CASSLWQSYEQYF.

V gene TRBV2 combines with J gene TRBJ2-2, with 7 bases matching TRBD1. The germline gives CDR1 SNHLY, CDR2 FYNNEI. CDR3 length: 16 amino acids. With V trimmed by 6 bases and J by 1 base, 8 bases remained unmatched. This chain's CDR3 is CASSRTGTVNTGELFF. The CDR3 region has the DNA TGTGCCAGCAGCAGAACCGGGACAGTGAACACCGGGGAGCTGTTTTTT.

This chain joins TRBV9 and TRBJ1-2, with D perhaps matching TRBD1 (6 bases). Germline CDR1 is SGDLS and CDR2 is YYNGEE. V was shortened by 0 bases and J by 8 bases, with 14 bases between the two germline ends. CDR3 size: 14 residues. Here the CDR3 DNA reads TGTGCCAGCAGCGTAGGCTACAGGGCGGGCGGCTACACCTTC. As protein: CASSVGYRAGGYTF.

J is TRBJ2-7 and V is TRBV10-3; TRBD2 agrees at 7 bases. CDR1 is ENHRY, CDR2 SYGVKD, per germline. The CDR3 is 13 residues long. Trimming cost V 6 bases and J 2 bases; bases outside gene matches: 4. CDR3 sequence (DNA): TGTGCCATCAGGCTAGCGGCTACCTACGAGCAGTACTTC. Translation: CAIRLAATYEQYF.

The table lists this clonotype with a count of one. The CDR3 region is CASSRGRQSYNEQFF. CDR3 sequence (DNA): TGTGCCAGCAGCCGAGGGAGGCAGTCCTACAATGAGCAGTTCTTC. V is TRBV3-1 and J is TRBJ2-1, with a weak D call TRBD2 (6 bases). Germline V gives CDR1 LGHDT, CDR2 YNNKEL (reference sequence). There are 15 residues in the CDR3. Trimming removed 4 bases at V and 1 base at J, with 11 bases between.

This clonotype was recorded a few times. As DNA, the CDR3 is TGTGCCAGCAGCCAAGCCGGAAAGCAGTACTTC. Protein sequence: CASSQAGKQYF. The chain carries TRBV3-1 and TRBJ2-4; no clear D gene. The CDR3 runs 11 residues. V was clipped by 1 base and J by 13 bases, with 8 bases between them. The germline V gene encodes CDR1 LGHDT and CDR2 YNNKEL (reference sequence). The entire variable domain, with the rest obtained from reference TRBV3-1 and TRBJ2-4, is as follows: DTAVSQTPKYLVTQMGNDKSIKCEQNLGHDTMYWYKQDSKKFLKIMFSYNNKELIINETVPNRFSPKSPDKAHLNLHINSLELGDSAVYFCASSQAGKQYFGAGTRLSVL.

This clonotype has a handful of counts. The chain has TRBV7-6 and TRBJ1-2; a possible D gene is TRBD1 (5 bases). CDR3 length equals 13 residues. V lost 1 base and J lost 8, with 11 bases in between. CDR1 is SGHVS and CDR2 is FNYEAQ in the germline V gene. The CDR3 spells CASSLGLRGGYTF. The CDR3, as DNA: TGTGCCAGCAGCTTAGGGTTACGGGGCGGCTACACCTTC. The entire variable domain, with the rest obtained from reference TRBV7-6 and TRBJ1-2, is as follows: GAGVSQSPRYKVTKRGQDVALRCDPISGHVSLYWYRQALGQGPEFLTYFNYEAQQDKSGLPNDRFSAERPEGSISTLTIQRTEQRDSAMYRCASSLGLRGGYTFGSGTRLTVV.

This clonotype was counted between two and nine times. The CDR3 reads CASSQDGGSGGGLLAKNIQYF. The CDR3 bases are TGTGCCAGCAGCCAAGATGGGGGGTCTGGGGGCGGTCTTCTAGCCAAAAACATTCAGTACTTC. The chain combines TRBV3-1 with TRBJ2-4; D may correspond to TRBD1 or TRBD2 (6 bases each). This CDR3 is 21 amino acids long. The germline V gene has CDR1 LGHDT and CDR2 YNNKEL (reference sequence). Trimming stripped 0 bases from V and 0 bases from J, with 24 bases between.

This clonotype came up a few times. The chain employs TRBV20-1 and TRBJ1-2; weak D call: TRBD1 (6 bases). This CDR3 spans 13 amino acids. The V gene's germline CDR1 is DFQATT and CDR2 SNEGSKA (reference sequence). Trimming stripped 1 base from V and 11 bases from J, with 17 bases between. As DNA, the CDR3 is TGCAGTGCTAGAGCGGGAAGGTTACAGGGTTACACCTTC. Translation gives CSARAGRLQGYTF.